This entry describes one TCR beta chain. Its antigen has not been determined. This entry is derived from a study of cytomegalovirus exposure and HLA in healthy donors (dated by TCRdb to about 2017). The study in broad terms: An earlier analysis of several hundred of the donors reported about 300 Gb of sequence data and 117 million unique TCR beta sequences obtained from around 190 million T cells. Approximately 310 gigabases of sequencing data and 70 million to 85 million unique TCR sequences were included in an early release covering roughly 600 HLA-typed donors. Of the roughly 410 genotyped donors, less than 85% were placed in the genetic ancestry cluster associated with self-reported Caucasian donors. The study was designed to test whether signatures of past pathogen exposure could be identified by cataloging public T cell receptors. The study used immunosequencing to profile the T cell repertoires of about 670 subjects and linked those repertoires to cytomegalovirus serostatus. Along with the roughly 670-subject first cohort, a separate validation cohort of over a hundred different subjects was used. High-throughput TCR immunosequencing, statistical association of individual TCRs with disease status, and machine learning were combined to predict cytomegalovirus infection status. To study patterns of TCR occurrence, a later analysis re-analyzed previously published TCR beta repertoires from more than 550 donors and added high-resolution HLA genotyping. The later analysis used no new phenotypic data to find candidate immune exposures, relying instead on TCR beta sequences and their occurrence across donors. In an earlier analysis of several hundred of the donors, high-throughput TCR beta sequencing was used to judge whether each TCR beta V gene segment behaved as functional or pseudogenic. Donor age, sex, ethnicity and CMV serostatus were compiled alongside the repertoire data. A later genetic analysis took genome-wide SNP genotypes for about 65% of the 666 donors and used that subset as a discovery cohort. All discovery cohort repertoires had been generated using a single sequencing platform. Both class I and class II loci were covered by HLA typing, at four-digit resolution. Typing coverage differed by locus: A, B, C, DRB1 and DQB1 were typed in roughly 620-630 donors, DQA1 in 522, DPA1 in approximately 610, and DPB1 in 400 to 480. Five DR-DQ haplotypes were treated as single units for association and clustering because of strong linkage in the cohort. Among 300 to 450 genotyped donors of the cohort, an average of approximately 250,000 unique TCR beta nucleotide sequences were sequenced per donor, about a sixth of them non-productive.

In total, approximately 610 healthy bone marrow donors made up the cohort. Cohort members were all nominally healthy when sampled, although unrecorded immune exposures were likely present. The donor tested CMV seropositive, placing the donor among the 250 to 300 seropositive members of the cohort. A peripheral blood sample was provided by each donor, and peripheral blood mononuclear cells were used for TCR beta sequencing. The Qiagen DNeasy Blood Extraction Kit was used to extract genomic DNA from the blood cell samples. Overall study outcomes, separate from this receptor: A later genetic analysis associated a missense DCLRE1C variant with V-gene and J-gene trimming of TCR beta chains, and an independent cohort replicated the association. In vitro tests confirmed that a few of the cytomegalovirus-associated TCR beta chains recognize cytomegalovirus antigens. A further reported finding was that TCR beta sequences accurately predicted the HLA-A and HLA-B alleles for most subjects in the first cohort. A later analysis reported that several top co-occurrence clusters appeared linked to parvovirus B19, influenza, CMV and Epstein-Barr virus. Across donors, most TCR sequences were observed very rarely, whereas some public TCRs were present in many individuals. Cytomegalovirus status was reported to be diagnosed by the classifier with high specificity and sensitivity in both the original and validation cohorts. A cluster of highly shared sequence variants was judged likely to represent a technical artifact of the sequencing pipeline. Some IMGT-functional V segments, including TRBV6-2 and TRBV6-3, could not be distinguished by the 87-base-pair reads and were therefore excluded. Because counts were too low, about 15 rarely observed V segments, including chromosome 9 orphons, were left out of the earlier analysis of a few hundred of the donors. The authors suggested that the approach could potentially be extended to other disease states and immunological phenotypes. In a later analysis, 16,951 TCR beta sequences were associated with specific HLA alleles at a false discovery rate of 0.05. Only TCR beta chains were sequenced in this cohort, and the absence of alpha or paired-chain data limited detectable features. In a later analysis, the rate of TCR association differed among HLA loci, with DRB1 alleles having the most associated TCRs and HLA-C alleles having the fewest. In an earlier analysis of about 600 of the donors, most TCR beta V segments appeared in productive rearrangements about 87% or about 30% of the time, broadly matching IMGT annotations. When HLA alleles, especially DR and DQ, strongly co-occurred, attributing TCR associations to individual alleles was difficult. Compared with equally common non-associated chains, HLA-associated TCR beta chains in a later analysis were more clonally expanded and had lower generation probabilities. Linkage disequilibrium might explain the correlated functional status among segregating V segments, but an unknown experimental factor could not be ruled out. Because HLA typing was missing for some donors at each locus, association tests included only the typed subset. CMV serostatus was the only immune exposure information available for the cohort. According to a later analysis, most CMV-associated TCR beta chains appeared to be HLA-restricted, and the HLA associations seemed to be driven largely by CMV exposure. A total of 150 or so TCR beta chains were listed by the study as associated with cytomegalovirus. Sequencing depth was assumed to be roughly uniform across donors in the presence/absence analyses, though that assumption may not hold. A later genetic analysis reported fewer N-insertions in productive TCRs among donors in an Asian-associated ancestry cluster than the roughly 620-donor mean.

Receptor amplification or capture employed the immunoSEQ multiplex PCR assay. A mixture of 60 forward primers for TCR Vbeta segments and 13 reverse primers for TCR Jbeta segments was used in the multiplex PCR. The CDR3 region of rearranged TCR beta genes was amplified from genomic DNA with a multiplex PCR assay. Amplified TCR beta libraries were sequenced as 87-base-pair reads on the Illumina HiSeq System. The source study handled its data this way. In a later analysis, some 80 million unique TCR beta chains were counted across the roughly 610 repertoires, and about 10 million of these chains were shared by at least two donors. A nearest-neighbor algorithm error-corrected the raw reads and collapsed the reads into unique sequences, merging closely related sequences to remove PCR and sequencing errors. V, D and J gene segments were assigned by aligning CDR3 sequences to IMGT reference sequences. For a sequence to be retained, at least a six-nucleotide match to both a V gene segment and a J gene segment was required. A rearrangement was called productive if the CDR3 had no stop codons and remained in frame with V and J, and every other rearrangement was called non-productive. CDR3 was defined according to IMGT convention as the region running from the second conserved V-encoded cysteine to the conserved J-encoded phenylalanine. Sequences without an unambiguous match to a single V gene segment were excluded from the earlier analysis of about 600 of the donors. An earlier analysis of 550 to 650 of the donors classified V segments as functional when productive rearrangements were above 56.7% and as segregating when the standard deviation between donors was above 5%. To diagnose cytomegalovirus status from the catalog of TCR beta chain sequences, a statistical classification framework was built. A later analysis assigned V and J genes by comparing TCR nucleotide sequences with IMGT/GENE-DB human TR gene sequences. Using the TCRdist pipeline, a later analysis assigned CDR3 sequences along with most-parsimonious VDJ recombination scenarios. A later analysis defined each TCR beta chain by its CDR3 amino acid sequence plus V-gene family, and excluded reads lacking a unique V-gene family. A later analysis removed 592 highly shared, low-generation-probability nucleotide sequences to deal with suspected cross-contamination and a sequencing artifact. A later analysis calculated a clonal expansion index for each public chain from normalized within-repertoire ranks of inferred template counts. In a later analysis, generation probabilities were computed using a VDJ recombination model fitted to out-of-frame rearrangements, and the results were checked against IGoR. Hypergeometric tests were used in a later analysis to score TCR-TCR, TCR-HLA and TCR-CMV co-occurrence, with a repertoire-size bias correction applied to the TCR pairs. A later analysis estimated false discovery rates by permuting HLA or CMV assignments 20 times. A later analysis grouped co-occurring TCRs with DBSCAN, adding TCRdist sequence similarity when clustering within HLA-allele-positive subsets. Co-occurrence clustering excluded repertoires with fewer than 30,000 or more than 120,000 public chains, plus five with anomalous nucleotide sharing. In its TCRdb copy, this immuneACCESS table keeps in-frame sequences only and misses some clones. Where compared with another copy, unresolved V genes explain less than half of these, and the others have no known cause. From that table come the V and J calls and clone size; the DNA was used to work out D and trimming. The table held for this sample gives approximately 58,000 clones. The ten largest make up around 12% of the sample.

The CDR3, from cysteine to phenylalanine, totals 18 residues. This entry keeps only the CDR3 DNA: 54 bases, framed from base 1. According to the germline V gene, CDR1 reads SGHDT and CDR2 reads YYEEEE. Trimming at the junction amounts to 6 bases on V and 0 bases on J, and the germline ends lie 22 bases apart. The TCR sequence derives from a man younger than 35 in good health and CMV-seropositive. The sample comprised PBMCs. Recombination linked TRBV5-6 to TRBJ2-1; possibly the D gene is TRBD2, per 6 matching bases. The CDR3 region: CASTYKGRGTSSYNEQFF. The DNA is TGTGCCAGCACCTATAAAGGCCGCGGGACGAGCTCCTACAATGAGCAGTTCTTC. Where the CDR3 stops, the reference TRBV5-6 and TRBJ2-1 genes take over; the full variable domain is DAGVTQSPTHLIKTRGQQVTLRCSPKSGHDTVSWYQQALGQGPQFIFQYYEEEERQRGNFPDRFSGHQFPNYSSELNVNALLLGDSALYLCASTYKGRGTSSYNEQFFGPGTRLTVL.